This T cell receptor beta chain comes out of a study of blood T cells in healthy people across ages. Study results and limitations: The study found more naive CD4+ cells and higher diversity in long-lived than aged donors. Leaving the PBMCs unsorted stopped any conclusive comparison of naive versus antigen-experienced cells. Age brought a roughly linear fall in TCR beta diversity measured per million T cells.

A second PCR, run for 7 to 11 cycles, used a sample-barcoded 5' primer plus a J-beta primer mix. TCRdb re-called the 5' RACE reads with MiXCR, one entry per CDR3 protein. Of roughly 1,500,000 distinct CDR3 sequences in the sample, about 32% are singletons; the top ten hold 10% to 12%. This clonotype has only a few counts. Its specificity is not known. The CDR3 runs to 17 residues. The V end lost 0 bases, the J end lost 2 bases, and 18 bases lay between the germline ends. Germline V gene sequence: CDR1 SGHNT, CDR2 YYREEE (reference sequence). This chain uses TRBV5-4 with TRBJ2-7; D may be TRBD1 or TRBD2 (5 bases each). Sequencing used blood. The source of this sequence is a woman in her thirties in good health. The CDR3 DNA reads TGTGCCAGCAGCTTGGGAGGGCAGGGACCCCTTACCTACGAGCAGTACTTC. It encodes CASSLGGQGPLTYEQYF.